Here is one T cell receptor (beta chain) with its context. Antigen specificity is unknown. This record belongs to a study of graft-versus-host responses after intestinal transplantation. Whole-study context: Among the recipients, transplants were multivisceral, liver-intestinal, or isolated intestinal.

Study outcomes and limitations: In patients with graft-donor T cell macrochimerism, allograft graft-versus-host to host-versus-graft clonal ratios were high. Association was observed between peak circulating GvH clone levels and early post-transplant HvG declines. Present in recipient marrow, GvH clones included some that appeared first in ileum or blood.

Assay: immunoSEQ multiplex PCR; the TCRdb copy retains only in-frame clones and omits some. Of over 90,000 clones in the sample, 91% were seen once. The CDR3 covers 15 residues. V was clipped by 5 bases and J by 3 bases, with 16 bases between them. Germline values: CDR1 MNHEY, CDR2 SMNVEV (reference sequence). The V call is TRBV27, the J call TRBJ1-1; D is possibly TRBD1 (6 bases). This clonotype was sampled from a human donor who received an intestinal transplant. The sample was unstimulated CD8+ T cells sorted from spleen or lymph node cells, taken before intestinal transplant. The DNA for the CDR3 is TGTGCCAGCAGTCCAACTACACAGGGTTACACTGAAGCTTTCTTT. It encodes CASSPTTQGYTEAFF.